One and the same sample provided the 5 T cell receptor beta chains below, sequenced in a study of shared clonotypes between healthy human individuals. The data were produced by immunoSEQ multiplex PCR, yet TCRdb's version contains in-frame clones alone and is incomplete. The repertoire holds some 2 million clones, with 85% to 95% as singletons. Naive-designated CD8 cells lacked CD45RO, were positively enriched for CCR7, and omitted terminally differentiated effector memory CD45RA+ cells. Sequencing was done on a sample of naive CD8+ T cells sorted from blood. The receptors come from a man aged 18 to 30 in good health.

This sequence joins TRBV2 and TRBJ2-5; 9 nucleotides line up with TRBD2. This CDR3 is 15 amino acids long. Germline CDR1 SNHLY, CDR2 FYNNEI. The ends lost 2 bases at V and 2 bases at J; junction bases unmatched: 3. Here the CDR3 DNA reads TGTGCCAGCAGTGAACTAGCGGGGAGGCAAGAGACCCAGTACTTC. Its translation: CASSELAGRQETQYF. The variable domain in full, with the rest retrieved from reference TRBV2 and TRBJ2-5, is EPEVTQTPSHQVTQMGQEVILRCVPISNHLYFYWYRQILGQKVEFLVSFYNNEISEKSEIFDDQFSVERPDGSNFTLKIRSTKLEDSAMYFCASSELAGRQETQYFGPGTRLLVL.

This chain uses TRBV10-1 with TRBJ2-3, with TRBD2 identical over 8 bases. Germline loops: CDR1 WNHNN, CDR2 SYGVQD (reference sequence). Trimming cost V 2 bases and J 2 bases; bases outside gene matches: 12. This CDR3 is 18 amino acids long. The CDR3 DNA follows: TGCGCCAGCAGTGAGAACCAGCGGGGGACCCTTTCCACAGATACGCAGTATTTT. Residues: CASSENQRGTLSTDTQYF.

The chain is built from TRBV30 and TRBJ1-4, with D maybe TRBD1 (5 bases). V lost 3 bases and J 2 bases, leaving 10 bases between the germline ends. This CDR3 is 14 amino acids long. The germline gives CDR1 GTSNPN, CDR2 SVGIG (reference sequence). For the CDR3, the DNA is TGTGCCTGGAGCACGGGGGGTACTAATGAAAAACTGTTTTTT. Encoded protein: CAWSTGGTNEKLFF.

V gene TRBV5-6 combines with J gene TRBJ2-7; 8 positions match TRBD1. This CDR3 spans 14 amino acids. Germline assignment: CDR1 SGHDT and CDR2 YYEEEE. Trimming cost V 2 bases and J 3 bases; bases outside gene matches: 4. CDR3 in amino acids: CASSFQGAVYEQYF. Here the CDR3 DNA reads TGTGCCAGCAGCTTCCAGGGGGCGGTCTACGAGCAGTACTTC.

This chain uses TRBV6-5 with TRBJ2-7; 10 bases are shared with TRBD2. The germline CDR1 and CDR2 sequences are MNHEY and SVGAGI. Trimming removed 0 bases from V and 4 bases from J; junction bases left unmatched: 6. The CDR3 runs to 16 residues. DNA of the CDR3: TGTGCCAGCAGTTACTCTCCTAGCGGGAGCTCTTACGAGCAGTACTTC. Translated, it gives CASSYSPSGSSYEQYF.